The clone carrying this T cell receptor (beta chain) has just a few counts. Its antigen is as yet unknown. The sample is drawn from a study of T cells in Graves' hyperthyroidism and ophthalmopathy. Study-level findings and limits: A 13 V-J signature model discriminated ophthalmopathy versus stable hyperthyroidism.

Pregnant or lactating patients were excluded, as were those with uncontrolled infection or other autoimmune disease. Fresh peripheral blood, about 9.3 ml, yielded the PBMCs. Amplification of TCR beta CDR3 regions was performed using RNA transcripts as template. Researchers ran a first-round RT-PCR on the TCR CDR3 using the HTBI primer set. MiXCR, applied by TCRdb to the multiplex PCR reads, yields one record per CDR3 protein. The sample shows approximately 720,000 distinct CDR3 sequences, around 20% of them seen only once. The CDR3 length is 14 residues. Germline loops: CDR1 KGHSH, CDR2 LQKENI. V was clipped by 1 base and J by 4 bases, with 10 bases between them.

Sequenced sample: blood. The rearrangement uses TRBV18 and TRBJ2-5; no definite D call. The sequence derives from a woman in her forties or fifties with Graves' hyperthyroidism that later progressed to Graves' ophthalmopathy. The CDR3 sequence: CASSPLSRGETQYF. DNA of the CDR3: TGTGCCAGCTCACCACTTTCGCGTGGAGAGACCCAGTACTTC.